This T cell receptor (beta chain) was sequenced during a study of cytomegalovirus exposure and HLA in healthy donors. Across the study: A prior study identified 110 million or so unique TCR beta sequences from around 180 million T cells.

The PCR employed 60 Vbeta primers together with 13 Jbeta primers. TCRdb's table, derived via immunoSEQ multiplex PCR, lists solely in-frame clones and lacks some. This sample has about 110,000 clones; approximately 86% occur once, and the top ten carry roughly 6%. The study's findings and limits: Clonal expansion, a later analysis showed, was greater in HLA-associated TCR beta chains than in equally common others.

There are a few counts of this clone. The antigen is not known. In germline, CDR1 is LGHNA, CDR2 YSLEER. There are 14 residues in the CDR3. Trimming stripped 0 bases from V and 3 bases from J, with 8 bases between. The TCR was taken from a man between 18 and 29 years old in good health and CMV-seronegative. Sequencing was done on a sample of PBMCs. The chain links TRBV4-3 to TRBJ1-2; no reliable D call. This chain's CDR3 is CASSQENVDYGYTF. For the CDR3, the DNA is TGCGCCAGCAGCCAAGAAAATGTCGACTATGGCTACACCTTC.